This TCR beta chain stems from a study of monozygotic twins with inflammatory bowel disease. General study points: Distinction of different T cell subtypes was not possible.

Germline assignment: CDR1 SGDLS and CDR2 YYNGEE. The CDR3 covers 16 residues. cDNA synthesis was performed in eight separate reactions for each sample. UMIs were attached via template switching, each with a 6-nucleotide sample barcode. TCRalpha along with TCRbeta cDNA was subjected to two nested PCRs lasting about 15 and 9 cycles. No DNA is given; TCRdb re-called the 5' RACE reads and lists each CDR3 protein once. The repertoire table contains around 450,000 distinct CDR3 sequences. To note about this clonotype: Antigen: not known.

V and J are TRBV9 and TRBJ1-3; the D call from TCRdb, TRBD1, cannot be confirmed without DNA. The sequence came from a human donor with ulcerative colitis or Crohn's disease, or a healthy co-twin of an affected twin (not recorded which). Specimen: blood. This chain's CDR3 is CASSFAQGVTGNTIYF.